The 23 T cell receptor beta chains below all came from one sample that was sequenced in a study of blood T cell repertoires in COVID-19. Sequencing used immunoSEQ multiplex PCR; TCRdb keeps in-frame clones, though not all of them. The table has 200,000 or so clones, roughly 81% seen once. The sample was peripheral blood. The receptor source for this set is a middle-aged man who had recovered from COVID-19.

This clone appeared a single time. V and J are TRBV28 and TRBJ2-7; TRBD1 matches 7 bases. The CDR3 contains 16 residues. CDR1 and CDR2 (germline): MDHEN, SYDVKM. With 6 bases clipped from V and 2 bases from J, the junction kept 13 bases outside the gene matches. As DNA, the CDR3 is TGTGCCAGCAGCCTAGGATGGGGACAGCAAACCTACGAGCAGTACTTC. Translation gives CASSLGWGQQTYEQYF.

The rearrangement uses TRBV9 and TRBJ1-1, with 9 bases aligning to TRBD1. Trimming took 3 bases from V and 4 from J; bases not matched to a gene: 7. This CDR3 is built from 15 residues. Per germline, CDR1 SGDLS and CDR2 YYNGEE. CDR3 residues: CASSAQGARGTEAFF. CDR3 DNA sequence: TGTGCCAGCAGCGCACAGGGGGCGCGGGGCACTGAAGCTTTCTTT.

The V call is TRBV28, the J call TRBJ2-5; 8 bases match TRBD2. The CDR3 runs 16 residues. J was trimmed by 7 bases and V by 3 bases; bases with no gene match: 13. Germline assignment: CDR1 MDHEN and CDR2 SYDVKM. CDR3 in amino acids: CASSLTSAGASVTQYF. In DNA, the CDR3 is TGTGCCAGCAGTTTGACCTCAGCGGGGGCCTCGGTGACCCAGTACTTC.

V and J are TRBV24-1 and TRBJ2-6; 9 bases align to TRBD1. Losses at the gene ends were 3 bases for V and 2 bases for J; bases not matched to a gene: 7. The CDR3 is 18 residues long. The germline CDR1 and CDR2 sequences are KGHDR and SFDVKD. This chain's CDR3 is CATSDTRDRVPGANVLTF. As DNA, the CDR3 is TGTGCCACCAGTGATACCCGGGACAGGGTCCCTGGGGCCAACGTCCTGACTTTC.

The chain carries TRBV28 and TRBJ2-7; D is perhaps TRBD2 (6 bases). The germline V and J ends were trimmed by 5 bases and 5 bases, with 19 bases remaining between them. The CDR3 runs 15 residues. Looked up from germline, CDR1 is MDHEN and CDR2 is SYDVKM. The CDR3 loop is CASSAAAGFRHEQYF. The CDR3 DNA follows: TGTGCCAGCAGTGCAGCGGCGGGATTCCGCCACGAGCAGTACTTC.

The J gene is TRBJ1-4, the V gene TRBV27; 8 nucleotides agree with TRBD1. The CDR3 has 16 amino acids. CDR1 and CDR2 (germline): MNHEY, SMNVEV (reference sequence). With 2 bases clipped from V and 6 bases from J, the junction kept 8 bases outside the gene matches. CDR3 in DNA: TGTGCCAGCAGTTTAAATTCCGCAGGGGGCGATGAAAAACTGTTTTTT. Amino acids: CASSLNSAGGDEKLFF.

The chain has TRBV30 and TRBJ2-7, with 8 bases aligning to TRBD2. Germline trimming cut 2 bases from V and 4 bases from J; bases unmatched to any gene: 10. Germline V gives CDR1 GTSNPN, CDR2 SVGIG (reference sequence). The CDR3 loop spans 15 amino acids. In DNA form, the CDR3 reads TGTGCCTGGAGTTTGTCCGGGGGGGGGAAATACGAGCAGTACTTC. It encodes CAWSLSGGGKYEQYF.

In its sample, this clone was seen a few times. The V call is TRBV7-6, the J call TRBJ2-1, with D tentatively TRBD2 (5 bases). The CDR3 runs to 14 residues. V was shortened by 4 bases and J by 9 bases, with 16 bases between the two germline ends. CDR1 and CDR2 from the germline V gene are SGHVS and FNYEAQ. CDR3 amino acids: CASSSHLPGGEQFF. CDR3 nucleotide sequence: TGTGCCAGCAGCTCCCACTTGCCCGGAGGTGAGCAGTTCTTC.

This clone appeared a few times. CDR3 bases: TGCGCCAGCAAACCTAGTAGCGGGAGTGCGCAGTATTTT. Translating gives CASKPSSGSAQYF. The rearrangement uses TRBV10-2 and TRBJ2-3; 9 nucleotides match TRBD2. The V segment lost 7 bases and the J segment 10 bases; nucleotides outside the gene matches: 9. The CDR3 spans 13 residues. From germline, CDR1 is WSHSY and CDR2 SAAADI.

The chain combines TRBV30 with TRBJ2-7; D perhaps matches TRBD2 (6 bases). With 0 bases removed from V and 1 base from J, the gap between germline ends came to 10 bases. CDR3 length equals 14 residues. The germline V gene has CDR1 GTSNPN and CDR2 SVGIG (reference sequence). The CDR3 region has the DNA TGTGCCTGGAGTGTAGACGGGAGATCCTACGAGCAGTACTTC. Its protein is CAWSVDGRSYEQYF.

This rearrangement joins TRBV13 to TRBJ2-7; 9 bases are a match to TRBD2. V lost 5 bases, J lost 3 bases, and 11 bases stayed unmatched. The germline gives CDR1 PRHDT, CDR2 FYEKMQ (reference sequence). The length of the CDR3 is 16 residues. For the CDR3, the DNA is TGTGCCAGCAGCCTACAGGGCGGGAGGGTGATCTACGAGCAGTACTTC. It codes for CASSLQGGRVIYEQYF.

The rearrangement uses TRBV28 and TRBJ2-5, with 8 bases fitting TRBD2. This CDR3 region has 13 residues. Germline V gene lookup returns CDR1 MDHEN and CDR2 SYDVKM. With V trimmed by 6 bases and J by 4 bases, 4 bases remained unmatched. The CDR3 coding sequence is TGTGCCAGCAGGGTAGCGGGATTAGAGACCCAGTACTTC. Residues: CASRVAGLETQYF.

The chain couples TRBV19 to TRBJ2-7, with 9 bases lining up with TRBD1. The ends lost 3 bases at V and 5 bases at J; junction bases unmatched: 5. Germline-derived CDR1 and CDR2 are LNHDA and SQIVND (reference sequence). This CDR3 region has 14 residues. The CDR3 DNA sequence: TGTGCCAGTAGTATTTGGGACAGGGTCCACGAGCAGTACTTC. It specifies CASSIWDRVHEQYF.

This clone was counted a single time. This sample also contains other DNA sequences that code for the same CDR3. V and J are TRBV12-3 or TRBV12-4 and TRBJ1-5, with D unresolved. V was pared by 2 bases and J by 4 bases, with 6 bases between. The CDR3 is 13 residues long. CDR3 DNA: TGTGCCAGCAGTTTATCGGGGAATCAGCCCCAGCATTTT. It yields the protein CASSLSGNQPQHF.

The CDR3 bases are TGTGCCAGCAGTGGCAGGGATCTGAACACTGAAGCTTTCTTT. This sequence encodes CASSGRDLNTEAFF. The chain combines TRBV27 with TRBJ1-1; TRBD1 might be the D (5 bases). V was cut by 5 bases and J by 0 bases, with 10 bases left in between. Germline CDR1 MNHEY, CDR2 SMNVEV (reference sequence). CDR3 length equals 14 residues.

The V gene is TRBV6-5, the J gene TRBJ2-1, with unresolved D. Germline V gene sequence: CDR1 MNHEY, CDR2 SVGAGI. The CDR3 length is 13 residues. V was cut by 5 bases and J by 7 bases, with 12 bases left in between. For the CDR3, the DNA is TGTGCCAGCAGTAGTAGAAAACAGAATGAGCAGTTCTTC. Translation: CASSSRKQNEQFF.

The gene calls are TRBV29-1 and TRBJ2-7; 8 bases fit TRBD1. V shed 3 bases, J shed 3 bases, and the junction held 7 bases outside the gene matches. CDR3 length: 14 amino acids. Looked up from germline, CDR1 is SQVTM and CDR2 is ANQGSEA. This CDR3 is CSVDSGTGHYEQYF. In nucleotides, the CDR3 is TGCAGCGTTGACTCCGGGACAGGACACTACGAGCAGTACTTC.

This CDR3 reads CASSLTSGSTYEQYF. CDR3 nucleotides: TGTGCCAGCAGCTTGACTAGCGGGAGCACCTACGAGCAGTACTTC. This chain connects TRBV6-2 or TRBV6-3 to TRBJ2-7, with 12 nucleotides matching TRBD2. The J segment lost 2 bases and the V segment lost 6 bases, leaving 5 bases of the junction unmatched. From germline, CDR1 is MNHEY and CDR2 SVGEGT. CDR3 length equals 15 residues.

This chain joins TRBV28 and TRBJ1-5; 8 bases line up with TRBD1. Germline assignment: CDR1 MDHEN and CDR2 SYDVKM. The V segment lost 6 bases and the J segment 7 bases; nucleotides outside the gene matches: 5. CDR3 length: 13 residues. CDR3 amino acids: CASRGTGTQPQHF. The CDR3 DNA follows: TGTGCCAGCAGAGGGACAGGCACCCAGCCCCAGCATTTT.

The chain joins TRBV28 to TRBJ2-7; 7 bases map to TRBD1. CDR1 is MDHEN, CDR2 SYDVKM, per germline. Unmatched junction bases numbered 3, after V lost 3 bases and J lost 1 base. The CDR3 runs 14 residues. The CDR3 sequence: CASSFPGGSYEQYF. CDR3 DNA: TGTGCCAGCAGTTTCCCAGGGGGATCCTACGAGCAGTACTTC.

This clone showed up just once. The chain links TRBV11-2 to TRBJ1-1, with 8 bases that match TRBD1. This CDR3 is 14 amino acids long. The ends lost 5 bases at V and 6 bases at J; junction bases unmatched: 8. CDR1 SGHAT and CDR2 FQNNGV come from the germline V gene. CDR3 protein: CASSTTGVGSEAFF. CDR3 nucleotide sequence: TGTGCCAGCAGCACGACAGGGGTGGGTTCTGAAGCTTTCTTT.

The chain combines TRBV29-1 with TRBJ2-5; D perhaps matches TRBD1 (5 bases). Trimming cost V 7 bases and J 2 bases, with 14 bases left between them. CDR1 and CDR2 from the germline V gene are SQVTM and ANQGSEA. The CDR3 sequence is 13 residues long. The CDR3 nucleotides read TGCAGCGCTAAACCTGACAGTCAAGAGACCCAGTACTTC. Translating gives CSAKPDSQETQYF. The whole variable domain, remainder taken from reference TRBV29-1 and TRBJ2-5, is SAVISQKPSRDICQRGTSLTIQCQVDSQVTMMFWYRQQPGQSLTLIATANQGSEATYESGFVIDKFPISRPNLTFSTLTVSNMSPEDSSIYLCSAKPDSQETQYFGPGTRLLVL.

The chain links TRBV12-3 or TRBV12-4 to TRBJ1-6; D is possibly TRBD1 (5 bases). V was shortened by 8 bases and J by 7 bases, with 12 bases between the two germline ends. CDR3 length equals 13 residues. CDR3 bases: TGTGCCAGCGGGAAGGGGTACAATTCACCCCTCCACTTT. Translation: CASGKGYNSPLHF.